The 13 T cell receptor beta chains listed next were all sequenced from one sample in a study of T cells after yellow fever vaccination. TCRdb fed the 5' RACE reads into MiXCR, producing one record per CDR3 protein. The table lists hundreds of thousands of distinct CDR3 sequences, around an eighth of them singletons. The sequenced sample was CD4+ T cells sorted from PBMCs, obtained 15 days after the yellow fever booster vaccination. Receptor source: a man aged 18 to 29 who received the YFV17D yellow fever vaccine.

This clonotype was recorded a few times. The chain links TRBV6-5 to TRBJ2-1; 8 nucleotides agree with TRBD1. The germline CDR1 and CDR2 sequences are MNHEY and SVGAGI. The CDR3 consists of 15 residues. Trimming at V came to 4 bases and at J to 8 bases, leaving 10 bases not matched to a gene. The chain's CDR3 is CASSSAWTGKHEQFF. CDR3 nucleotide sequence: TGTGCCAGCAGTTCCGCTTGGACAGGGAAGCATGAGCAGTTCTTC.

The chain recombines TRBV10-2 with TRBJ2-3, with TRBD2 matching over 9 bases. The CDR3 is 15 residues long. V gave up 4 bases and J gave up 1 base; unmatched junction bases: 3. Germline CDR1 reads WSHSY; CDR2 reads SAAADI. The CDR3 coding sequence is TGCGCCAGCAGTGGGAGACTAGCGGGCACAGATACGCAGTATTTT. Its protein product is CASSGRLAGTDTQYF.

V usage is TRBV9 and J usage is TRBJ2-5, with D perhaps matching TRBD2 (6 bases). This CDR3 spans 16 amino acids. The V end lost 1 base, the J end lost 0 bases, and 13 bases lay between the germline ends. In germline, CDR1 is SGDLS, CDR2 YYNGEE. CDR3 protein: CASSVSAGRHQETQYF. CDR3 DNA sequence: TGTGCCAGCAGCGTATCGGCGGGGCGCCACCAAGAGACCCAGTACTTC.

This clonotype was seen more than once but under ten times. V usage is TRBV6-6 and J usage is TRBJ2-1; D might be TRBD2 (6 bases). The ends were cut back, 6 bases at V and 10 bases at J, with 19 bases in the middle. CDR1 and CDR2 from the germline V gene are MNHNY and SVGAGI (reference sequence). The CDR3 loop spans 14 amino acids. For the CDR3, the DNA is TGTGCCAGCAGGGCCGGGACTCCCGGAATGGAGCAGTTCTTC. Translated: CASRAGTPGMEQFF.

This clonotype was counted only a few times. V gene TRBV5-4 combines with J gene TRBJ2-1, with 11 nucleotides matching TRBD2. The CDR3 runs to 18 residues. CDR1 SGHNT and CDR2 YYREEE come from the germline V gene (reference sequence). With V trimmed by 4 bases and J by 8 bases, 17 bases remained unmatched. CDR3 amino acids: CASSDYRTSSGGAHEQFF. The CDR3 DNA reads TGTGCCAGCAGCGACTACCGGACCAGTAGCGGGGGGGCCCATGAGCAGTTCTTC.

The rearrangement links TRBV25-1 to TRBJ2-7; no clear D. Germline lookup yields CDR1 MGHDK and CDR2 SYGVNS. The CDR3 consists of 12 residues. Deletions cut 2 bases from V and 4 bases from J, with 6 bases between. Here the CDR3 reads CASSEAFYEQYF. The CDR3 nucleotides are TGTGCCAGCAGTGAAGCCTTTTACGAGCAGTACTTC.

This clonotype has only a few counts. The chain joins TRBV4-1 to TRBJ1-1; possible D gene TRBD1, 6 bases. The CDR3 runs to 17 residues. Germline assignment: CDR1 MGHRA and CDR2 YSYEKL. V lost 0 bases to trimming and J lost 1 base, with 15 bases between them. In DNA, the CDR3 is TGCGCCAGCAGCCAAGACCGGGGGCAGTTACCGAACACTGAAGCTTTCTTT. It codes for CASSQDRGQLPNTEAFF.

This clonotype has a count of ten or more. This chain joins TRBV7-3 and TRBJ2-3; TRBD2 aligns across 8 bases. Germline lookup yields CDR1 SGHTA and CDR2 FQGTGA. There are 16 residues in the CDR3. Trimming took 1 base from V and 1 from J; bases not matched to a gene: 4. This CDR3 is CASSLNSGGGTDTQYF. In nucleotides, the CDR3 is TGTGCCAGCAGCTTAAATTCGGGGGGGGGCACAGATACGCAGTATTTT.

Only a few counts were recorded for this clonotype. The V and J genes are TRBV6-5 and TRBJ2-7; D unresolved. Germline V gene lookup returns CDR1 MNHEY and CDR2 SVGAGI. The CDR3 contains 13 residues. With 6 bases removed from V and 4 bases from J, the gap between germline ends came to 13 bases. The CDR3 loop reads CASSRSNQYEQYF. CDR3 DNA: TGTGCCAGCAGCCGATCCAACCAGTACGAGCAGTACTTC.

This clonotype came up many times. CDR3 protein: CASSALAGESYEQYV. Here the CDR3 DNA reads TGTGCCAGCTCAGCACTAGCGGGGGAATCCTACGAGCAGTACGTC. The chain has TRBV18 and TRBJ2-7, with 11 bases aligning to TRBD2. The length of the CDR3 is 15 residues. V was clipped by 5 bases and J by 1 base; unmatched bases: 4. CDR1 and CDR2 from the germline V gene are KGHSH and LQKENI.

This clonotype was counted only a few times. V usage is TRBV5-1 and J usage is TRBJ1-2; TRBD1 matches at 8 bases. Trimming at V came to 5 bases and at J to 8 bases, leaving 14 bases not matched to a gene. Germline CDR1 SGHRS, CDR2 YFSETQ. This CDR3 is 15 amino acids long. The DNA of the CDR3 is TGCGCCAGCAGGAAGGCTATGGGACAGGCCGGGGGCTACACCTTC. This codes for CASRKAMGQAGGYTF. The full variable domain, completed using reference TRBV5-1 and TRBJ1-2, is KAGVTQTPRYLIKTRGQQVTLSCSPISGHRSVSWYQQTPGQGLQFLFEYFSETQRNKGNFPGRFSGRQFSNSRSEMNVSTLELGDSALYLCASRKAMGQAGGYTFGSGTRLTVV.

This clonotype was detected ten times or more. V gene TRBV12-3 or TRBV12-4 combines with J gene TRBJ1-2; 8 bases line up with TRBD1. The ends lost 6 bases at V and 8 bases at J; junction bases unmatched: 11. The CDR3 is 14 residues long. CDR3 sequence: CASSYNRAGGGYTF. CDR3 DNA: TGTGCCAGCAGCTACAATAGGGCAGGGGGCGGCTACACCTTC.

CDR3 sequence: CASSQARGPYNEQFF. In DNA form, the CDR3 reads TGTGCCAGCAGCCAGGCCCGGGGACCCTACAATGAGCAGTTCTTC. The gene calls are TRBV6-4 and TRBJ2-1; perhaps D is TRBD1 or TRBD2 (5 bases each). Per the germline V gene, CDR1 is MRHNA and CDR2 is SNTAGT. CDR3 length: 15 residues. V gave up 6 bases and J gave up 2 bases, with 14 bases separating them.